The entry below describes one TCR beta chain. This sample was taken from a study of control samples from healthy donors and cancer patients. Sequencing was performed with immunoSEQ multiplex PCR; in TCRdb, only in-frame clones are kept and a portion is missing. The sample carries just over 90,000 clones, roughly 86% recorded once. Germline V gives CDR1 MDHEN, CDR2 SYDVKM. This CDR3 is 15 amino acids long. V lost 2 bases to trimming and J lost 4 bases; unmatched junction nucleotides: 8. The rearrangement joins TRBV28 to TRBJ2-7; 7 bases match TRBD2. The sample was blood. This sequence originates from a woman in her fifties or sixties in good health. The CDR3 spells CASSLVGGPSYEQYF. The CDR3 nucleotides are TGTGCCAGCAGTTTAGTGGGAGGGCCCTCGTACGAGCAGTACTTC.